A selection of T cell receptor beta chains follows, all from one sample in a study of shared clonotypes between healthy human individuals. The table came from immunoSEQ multiplex PCR; TCRdb's copy has only in-frame clones and leaves some out. The sample shows 300,000 to 400,000 clones, about nine tenths of them seen only once. Material: memory CD8+ T cells sorted from blood. The receptors stem from a man between 18 and 29 years old in good health. CDR3s include the opening cysteine and the closing phenylalanine or tryptophan. D genes are given only for firm matches. Expanded clones get a size class; other rows say once, few or many, or leave the size out.

abundance: once
v_gene: TRBV28
j_gene: TRBJ2-7
d_gene: NA
CDR3aa: CASTDPGGSYEQYF
CDR3nt: TGTGCCAGTACTGACCCTGGGGGCTCCTACGAGCAGTACTTC

abundance: NA
v_gene: TRBV4-3
j_gene: TRBJ2-1
d_gene: TRBD1
CDR3aa: CASSRGQGDHEQFF
CDR3nt: TGCGCCAGCAGCCGCGGACAGGGGGACCATGAGCAGTTCTTC

abundance: once
v_gene: TRBV9
j_gene: TRBJ2-3
d_gene: TRBD2
CDR3aa: CASSTPRGGLTDTQYF
CDR3nt: TGTGCCAGCAGCACCCCTCGCGGGGGGCTCACAGATACGCAGTATTTT

abundance: NA
v_gene: TRBV5-6
j_gene: TRBJ1-5
d_gene: NA
CDR3aa: CASSLEGYQPQHF
CDR3nt: TGTGCCAGCAGCTTGGAGGGGTACCAGCCCCAGCATTTT

abundance: NA
v_gene: TRBV14
j_gene: TRBJ1-2
d_gene: NA
CDR3aa: CASSQDFNRALGYTF
CDR3nt: TGTGCCAGCAGCCAAGATTTCAACAGGGCGCTTGGCTACACCTTC

abundance: NA
v_gene: TRBV13
j_gene: TRBJ2-3
d_gene: NA
CDR3aa: CASSSSSTDTQYF
CDR3nt: TGTGCCAGCAGCTCGTCTAGCACAGATACGCAGTATTTT

abundance: NA
v_gene: TRBV6-4
j_gene: TRBJ2-5
d_gene: TRBD2
CDR3aa: CASSVRLAGGPGGETQYF
CDR3nt: TGTGCCAGCAGTGTAAGACTAGCGGGAGGGCCTGGGGGGGAGACCCAGTACTTC

abundance: NA
v_gene: TRBV2
j_gene: TRBJ2-3
d_gene: NA
CDR3aa: CASSDGLASTDTQYF
CDR3nt: TGTGCCAGCAGTGATGGGCTAGCGAGCACAGATACGCAGTATTTT

abundance: NA
v_gene: TRBV27
j_gene: TRBJ1-2
d_gene: TRBD1
CDR3aa: CASSLSQGQYGYTF
CDR3nt: TGTGCCAGCAGTTTATCGCAGGGACAGTATGGCTACACCTTC

abundance: NA
v_gene: TRBV5-4
j_gene: TRBJ2-7
d_gene: NA
CDR3aa: CASSLEGQIIYEQYF
CDR3nt: TGTGCCAGCAGCTTGGAAGGACAGATTATCTACGAGCAGTACTTC

abundance: NA
v_gene: TRBV7-9
j_gene: TRBJ2-7
d_gene: NA
CDR3aa: CASSLVTGAHEQYF
CDR3nt: TGTGCCAGCAGCTTAGTGACGGGAGCGCACGAGCAGTACTTC

abundance: NA
v_gene: TRBV30
j_gene: TRBJ2-1
d_gene: NA
CDR3aa: CAWSVFSAGIEQFF
CDR3nt: TGTGCCTGGAGTGTCTTCTCGGCGGGCATTGAGCAGTTCTTC

abundance: NA
v_gene: TRBV29-1
j_gene: TRBJ2-7
d_gene: NA
CDR3aa: CSGGHGDYEQYF
CDR3nt: TGCAGCGGGGGGCACGGGGACTACGAGCAGTACTTC

abundance: NA
v_gene: TRBV4-1
j_gene: TRBJ2-2
d_gene: TRBD2
CDR3aa: CASSQVAGANTGELFF
CDR3nt: TGCGCCAGCAGCCAAGTTGCGGGAGCGAACACCGGGGAGCTGTTTTTT

abundance: NA
v_gene: TRBV11-2
j_gene: TRBJ2-1
d_gene: NA
CDR3aa: CASSNYEQFF
CDR3nt: TGTGCCAGCAGCAACTATGAGCAGTTCTTC

abundance: NA
v_gene: TRBV5-4
j_gene: TRBJ2-2
d_gene: NA
CDR3aa: CASSSGLSGELFF
CDR3nt: TGTGCCAGCAGCTCGGGACTCTCCGGGGAGCTGTTTTTT

abundance: few
v_gene: TRBV9
j_gene: TRBJ2-1
d_gene: TRBD2
CDR3aa: CASSSSSGHLPFF
CDR3nt: TGTGCCAGCAGCTCCTCTAGCGGCCACCTCCCGTTCTTC

abundance: NA
v_gene: TRBV18
j_gene: TRBJ2-7
d_gene: TRBD1
CDR3aa: CASSPFQGADEQYF
CDR3nt: TGTGCCAGCTCACCTTTTCAGGGGGCGGACGAGCAGTACTTC

abundance: many
v_gene: TRBV29-1
j_gene: TRBJ1-2
d_gene: NA
CDR3aa: CSVDDGANYGYTF
CDR3nt: TGCAGCGTTGATGACGGAGCTAACTATGGCTACACCTTC

abundance: once
v_gene: TRBV25-1
j_gene: TRBJ1-4
d_gene: NA
CDR3aa: CASSELNPPESEKLFF
CDR3nt: TGTGCCAGCAGTGAATTAAACCCTCCGGAAAGTGAAAAACTGTTTTTT

abundance: NA
v_gene: TRBV5-1
j_gene: TRBJ1-2
d_gene: NA
CDR3aa: CASSPGWGPRGIYGYTF
CDR3nt: TGCGCCAGCAGCCCAGGATGGGGGCCCAGGGGAATCTATGGCTACACCTTC

abundance: once
v_gene: TRBV7-2
j_gene: TRBJ1-4
d_gene: NA
CDR3aa: CASSLGRQGSGREKLFF
CDR3nt: TGTGCCAGCAGCTTAGGACGACAAGGAAGTGGCCGCGAAAAACTGTTTTTT

abundance: NA
v_gene: TRBV5-1
j_gene: TRBJ2-7
d_gene: NA
CDR3aa: CASSLDVSYEQYF
CDR3nt: TGCGCCAGCAGCTTGGACGTTTCCTACGAGCAGTACTTC

abundance: NA
v_gene: TRBV29-1
j_gene: TRBJ1-2
d_gene: NA
CDR3aa: CSVEDLFSYGYTF
CDR3nt: TGCAGCGTTGAAGATCTTTTTAGCTATGGCTACACCTTC

abundance: NA
v_gene: TRBV7-2
j_gene: TRBJ1-6
d_gene: NA
CDR3aa: CASSPPGSYNSPLHF
CDR3nt: TGTGCCAGCAGTCCTCCCGGTTCCTATAATTCACCCCTCCACTTT

abundance: NA
v_gene: TRBV6-1
j_gene: TRBJ2-3
d_gene: NA
CDR3aa: CASTEVGYTDTQYF
CDR3nt: TGTGCCAGCACCGAAGTCGGGTACACAGATACGCAGTATTTT